This T cell receptor (beta chain) was identified during a study of metastatic and nonmetastatic thyroid tumors. Each patient came to thyroid surgery without any prior treatment (of any kind). In germline, CDR1 is SGHVS, CDR2 FNYEAQ. V was pared by 2 bases and J by 1 base, with 8 bases between. The CDR3 consists of 15 residues. TCRdb re-called clones via MiXCR from the PCR reads. This table holds about 20,000 clones, 24% found once. This clonotype was obtained from a female donor with papillary thyroid cancer or a benign thyroid nodule (not recorded which). Some clones in this sample may be carry-over from other donors' samples. The rearrangement uses TRBV7-6 and TRBJ2-2; D may be TRBD1 or TRBD2 (5 bases each). The specimen sequenced was tumor tissue. The CDR3 here is CASSLSGGNTGELFF. The CDR3, as DNA: TGTGCCAGCAGCTTAAGTGGGGGGAACACCGGGGAGCTGTTTTTT.